The 28 T cell receptor beta chains below were found in one sample sequenced in a study of blood T cell repertoires in COVID-19 (dated by TCRdb to the early 2020s). The library was built by means of the immunoSEQ multiplex PCR assay. This is the immuneACCESS table as TCRdb keeps it, with only in-frame sequences that have V and J called. A part of the clones is gone; compared with another copy, unresolved V genes explain less than half, and the rest is unexplained. For this sample there are a few hundred thousand clones; around 88% appear just once. The ten largest clonotypes hold 6.3% of the sample. The sequencing sample was made of peripheral blood. These TCRs come from a woman aged 25 to 45 with COVID-19, enrolled during active disease.

This clone turned up a few times. The CDR3: CASHGGQGRSTGELFF. CDR3 bases: TGCGCCAGCCACGGGGGACAGGGGAGAAGCACCGGGGAGCTGTTTTTT. The J gene is TRBJ2-2, the V gene TRBV10-1, with TRBD1 identical over 10 bases. Germline V gene lookup returns CDR1 WNHNN and CDR2 SYGVQD (reference sequence). J gave up 4 bases and V 8 bases, and 10 bases lay outside the gene matches. The CDR3 sequence is 16 residues long.

This sequence joins TRBV7-2 and TRBJ2-5, with a tentative D call TRBD2 (6 bases). CDR1 is SGHTA and CDR2 is FQGNSA in the germline V gene. Deletions cut 1 base from V and 0 bases from J, with 12 bases between. The CDR3 extends over 16 amino acids. The CDR3 loop is CASSLVAGLYQETQYF. In DNA, the CDR3 is TGTGCCAGCAGCTTAGTCGCGGGGTTGTACCAAGAGACCCAGTACTTC.

CDR3 sequence reads: CASSAPRGRNTEAFF. CDR3 DNA sequence: TGTGCCAGCAGCGCTCCCAGGGGGAGGAACACTGAAGCTTTCTTT. J is TRBJ1-1 and V is TRBV27; 7 bases match TRBD1. The CDR3 length is 15 residues. Trimming took 6 bases from V and 1 from J; bases not matched to a gene: 8. The germline V gene has CDR1 MNHEY and CDR2 SMNVEV (reference sequence).

This clone was counted once. V gene TRBV19 combines with J gene TRBJ1-5; D is perhaps TRBD1 (5 bases). Germline V gene data show CDR1 as LNHDA and CDR2 as SQIVND (reference sequence). The CDR3 runs to 15 residues. V was clipped by 1 base and J by 4 bases, with 11 bases between them. The CDR3, as DNA: TGTGCCAGTAGTATAGGGGGGAGGGCTAATCAGCCCCAGCATTTT. This gives the protein CASSIGGRANQPQHF.

The rearrangement links TRBV19 to TRBJ2-6; maybe TRBD2 (5 bases). Per germline, CDR1 LNHDA and CDR2 SQIVND (reference sequence). Trimming shortened V by 6 bases and J by 1 base, and 10 bases separated the two germline ends. This CDR3 has 15 residues. CDR3 loop: CASRFRDSGANVLTF. The CDR3 DNA is TGTGCCAGTAGGTTTCGGGATTCTGGGGCCAACGTCCTGACTTTC.

The genes are TRBV7-6 and TRBJ2-1, with 7 bases matching TRBD2. Germline CDR1 reads SGHVS; CDR2 reads FNYEAQ. The CDR3 runs 16 residues. Trimming cost V 0 bases and J 5 bases; bases outside gene matches: 7. CDR3 DNA: TGTGCCAGCAGCTTAGCGAGGCGGGAGAGTGACAATGAGCAGTTCTTC. This gives the protein CASSLARRESDNEQFF.

This chain joins TRBV6-6 and TRBJ2-7; TRBD1 matches 7 bases. V lost 7 bases and J lost 5; bases outside the gene matches: 17. CDR1 is MNHNY, CDR2 SVGAGI, per germline (reference sequence). The CDR3 is 16 residues long. The CDR3 DNA is TGTGCCAGCACCTCCCGAGGGGGCGCAGGGGGTCACGAGCAGTACGTC. Translation: CASTSRGGAGGHEQYV.

The chain combines TRBV7-9 with TRBJ2-6, with TRBD1 matching over 7 bases. CDR3 length equals 19 residues. Germline CDR1 reads SEHNR; CDR2 reads FQNEAQ (reference sequence). V shed 5 bases and J 0 bases; nucleotides not matched to a gene: 13. The CDR3 here is CASSKNPRTGLSGANVLTF. The CDR3 DNA sequence: TGTGCCAGCAGCAAAAACCCGAGGACAGGCCTCTCTGGGGCCAACGTCCTGACTTTC.

This chain uses TRBV27 with TRBJ2-3; D may be TRBD2 (6 bases). V dropped 4 bases and J dropped 0 bases, with 8 bases sitting between them. The CDR3 covers 14 residues. Germline V gene lookup returns CDR1 MNHEY and CDR2 SMNVEV (reference sequence). The CDR3 region is CASSSLASTDTQYF. The DNA of the CDR3 is TGTGCCAGCAGTTCCCTAGCGAGCACAGATACGCAGTATTTT.

The sample holds one count of this clone. This chain uses TRBV5-1 with TRBJ2-7, with D perhaps TRBD1 (5 bases). This CDR3 comprises 13 residues. CDR1 SGHRS and CDR2 YFSETQ come from the germline V gene. V was shortened by 3 bases and J by 2 bases, with 9 bases between the two germline ends. The CDR3 protein is CASSWAGTYEQYF. The CDR3 DNA reads as TGCGCCAGCAGCTGGGCAGGGACCTACGAGCAGTACTTC.

The CDR3 DNA reads as TGTGCCAGCAGCGGGACTAGCGGGAGTAAGCAGTTCTTC. Its protein product is CASSGTSGSKQFF. This sequence joins TRBV6-2 or TRBV6-3 and TRBJ2-1; 14 nucleotides match TRBD2. This CDR3 is 13 amino acids long. Germline V gene sequence: CDR1 MNHEY, CDR2 SVGEGT. V was clipped by 6 bases and J by 11 bases; unmatched bases: 3.

The V gene is TRBV3-1 (or the pseudogene TRBV3-2), the J gene TRBJ2-2, with 8 bases that match TRBD2. CDR3 length equals 18 residues. Germline V lookup: CDR1 LGHDT, CDR2 YNNKEL (reference sequence). V was clipped by 4 bases and J by 2 bases; unmatched bases: 12. The CDR3: CASSPKVLLAGNTGELFF. CDR3 nucleotide sequence: TGTGCCAGCAGCCCCAAGGTCCTGCTAGCGGGCAACACCGGGGAGCTGTTTTTT.

This chain uses TRBV6-6 with TRBJ2-7, with 7 positions matching TRBD2. V trimming: 8 bases; J trimming: 3 bases; junction bases outside the gene matches: 1. The CDR3 contains 11 residues. The germline CDR1 and CDR2 sequences are MNHNY and SVGAGI (reference sequence). The CDR3 nucleotides read TGTGCCAGCGGGAGGGGCTACGAGCAGTACGTC. Translated: CASGRGYEQYV.

About this clone itself: The missing conserved phenylalanine or tryptophan at the end of this CDR3 makes a read error likely. The DNA is left out, because the CDR3 cannot be placed on it with certainty; the CDR3 is given as TCRdb lists it. The J gene is TRBJ1-1, the V gene TRBV5-1; TRBD1 is the table's D call, not checked against the DNA. Germline CDR1 SGHRS, CDR2 YFSETQ. The CDR3 spans 12 amino acids, including both terminal residues. The CDR3 sequence is CASSQRQGPGSQ.

This chain links TRBV2 with TRBJ1-4; D remains ambiguous. Germline V lookup: CDR1 SNHLY, CDR2 FYNNEI. The CDR3 runs to 14 residues. V dropped 6 bases and J dropped 7 bases, with 15 bases sitting between them. The CDR3 region is CASRDQRAREKLFF. CDR3 DNA sequence: TGTGCCAGCAGGGATCAGCGGGCCCGTGAAAAACTGTTTTTT. Complete variable domain (other parts from reference TRBV2 and TRBJ1-4): EPEVTQTPSHQVTQMGQEVILRCVPISNHLYFYWYRQILGQKVEFLVSFYNNEISEKSEIFDDQFSVERPDGSNFTLKIRSTKLEDSAMYFCASRDQRAREKLFFGSGTQLSVL.

The chain has TRBV6-2 or TRBV6-3 and TRBJ2-5; TRBD1 agrees at 8 bases. Germline V lookup: CDR1 MNHEY, CDR2 SVGEGT. The CDR3 has 18 amino acids. The J segment lost 3 bases and the V segment lost 0 bases, leaving 12 bases of the junction unmatched. CDR3 nucleotides: TGTGCCAGCAGTTACTCGATTCGACTGGCAGGGGGCAAAGAGACCCAGTACTTC. It encodes CASSYSIRLAGGKETQYF.

The CDR3 here is CASSRGDTEAFF. CDR3 coding DNA: TGCGCCAGCAGCCGGGGGGACACTGAAGCTTTCTTT. V gene TRBV5-1 combines with J gene TRBJ1-1; a possible D gene is TRBD1 (5 bases). The ends were cut back, 4 bases at V and 3 bases at J, with 7 bases in the middle. Germline loops: CDR1 SGHRS, CDR2 YFSETQ. The CDR3 is made up of 12 amino acids. The whole variable domain, filled in from reference TRBV5-1 and TRBJ1-1, reads KAGVTQTPRYLIKTRGQQVTLSCSPISGHRSVSWYQQTPGQGLQFLFEYFSETQRNKGNFPGRFSGRQFSNSRSEMNVSTLELGDSALYLCASSRGDTEAFFGQGTRLTVV.

For this clone: At one end, the junction sequence differs from germline, possibly due to a read error. The chain combines TRBV5-8 with TRBJ2-7, with TRBD1 as a possible D gene (5 bases). There are 11 residues in the CDR3. Germline lookup yields CDR1 SGHTS and CDR2 YDEGEE. This chain's CDR3 is CASSLVFQGSF. The CDR3 nucleotides read TGTGCCAGCAGCTTGGTCTTCCAGGGCAGCTTC.

This chain joins TRBV11-2 and TRBJ2-7; D is perhaps TRBD2 (6 bases). The CDR3 extends over 14 amino acids. The V gene's germline CDR1 is SGHAT and CDR2 FQNNGV. Deletions cut 3 bases from V and 0 bases from J, with 9 bases between. The CDR3 here is CASSFFGSSYEQYV. The CDR3, as DNA: TGTGCCAGCAGCTTCTTCGGGAGCTCCTACGAGCAGTACGTC.

V is TRBV24-1 and J is TRBJ2-1; 10 bases match TRBD2. Germline values: CDR1 KGHDR, CDR2 SFDVKD. V trimming: 3 bases; J trimming: 7 bases; junction bases outside the gene matches: 8. The CDR3 consists of 16 residues. The CDR3 loop reads CATSDPLAGAGNEQFF. CDR3 coding DNA: TGTGCCACCAGTGATCCCCTAGCGGGAGCGGGGAATGAGCAGTTCTTC.

V and J are TRBV4-3 and TRBJ1-2; a weak D match, TRBD1 (6 bases). The CDR3 covers 15 residues. V was trimmed by 0 bases and J by 2 bases, leaving 10 bases between them. Germline CDR1 and CDR2: LGHNA and YSLEER. CDR3 region: CASSQDLTGNYGYTF. The CDR3 region has the DNA TGCGCCAGCAGCCAAGATCTAACAGGGAACTATGGCTACACCTTC.

The V call is TRBV5-1, the J call TRBJ2-1; 10 bases line up with TRBD1. Germline CDR1 is SGHRS and CDR2 is YFSETQ. The CDR3 runs to 17 residues. The V segment lost 4 bases and the J segment 7 bases; nucleotides outside the gene matches: 14. Here the CDR3 DNA reads TGCGCCAGCAGCAAGGACCTAGGGACAGGGGTTAGGAATGAGCAGTTCTTC. Protein sequence: CASSKDLGTGVRNEQFF.

This chain uses TRBV6-5 with TRBJ1-2; the D gene is possibly TRBD1 (6 bases). The CDR3 extends over 15 amino acids. The germline CDR1 and CDR2 sequences are MNHEY and SVGAGI. Trimming took off 4 bases at V and 4 bases at J, with 16 bases between the two ends. This CDR3 reads CASSSRTVPVYGYTF. The CDR3 nucleotides read TGTGCCAGCAGTTCAAGGACAGTACCCGTCTATGGCTACACCTTC.

This clone was detected only a few times. V and J are TRBV6-2 or TRBV6-3 and TRBJ1-3; D call uncertain. The CDR3 extends over 14 amino acids. Trimming removed 2 bases at V and 0 bases at J, with 5 bases between. The germline V gene has CDR1 MNHEY and CDR2 SVGEGT. CDR3 sequence reads: CASSYGRSGNTIYF. In DNA, the CDR3 is TGTGCCAGCAGTTACGGCCGCTCTGGAAACACCATATATTTT.

The chain couples TRBV6-2 or TRBV6-3 to TRBJ1-6; 12 nucleotides align to TRBD1. The V gene end was trimmed by 6 bases and the J gene end by 5 bases; junction bases not matched to a gene: 14. This CDR3 region has 19 residues. The V gene's germline CDR1 is MNHEY and CDR2 SVGEGT. The CDR3 sequence is CASSRAGQGARGDNSPLHF. Written as DNA, the CDR3 is TGTGCCAGCAGCCGTGCGGGACAGGGGGCTCGGGGTGATAATTCACCCCTCCACTTT.

The V call is TRBV5-4, the J call TRBJ1-6; 7 bases match TRBD1. The trim removed 0 bases at V and 4 bases at J, leaving 1 base unmatched. Germline V gene sequence: CDR1 SGHNT, CDR2 YYREEE (reference sequence). This CDR3 is 15 amino acids long. CDR3 region: CASSLAGGYNSPLHF. The CDR3 nucleotides are TGTGCCAGCAGCTTGGCAGGGGGATATAATTCACCCCTCCACTTT.

This clone appeared a single time. The chain recombines TRBV11-3 with TRBJ2-2, with unresolved D. CDR3 length: 13 amino acids. CDR1 is SGHNT, CDR2 YENEEA, per germline. V was clipped by 5 bases and J by 5 bases, with 9 bases between them. The DNA for the CDR3 is TGTGCCAGCAGCCATGAGGCGACCGGGGAGCTGTTTTTT. It is translated as CASSHEATGELFF. Looking up the rest from reference TRBV11-3 and TRBJ2-2 gives the full variable domain: EAGVVQSPRYKIIEKKQPVAFWCNPISGHNTLYWYLQNLGQGPELLIRYENEEAVDDSQLPKDRFSAERLKGVDSTLKIQPAELGDSAVYLCASSHEATGELFFGEGSRLTVL.

The chain combines TRBV10-3 with TRBJ1-1; no reliable D call. The V gene's germline CDR1 is ENHRY and CDR2 SYGVKD. Trimming cost V 1 base and J 7 bases, with 7 bases left between them. CDR3 size: 12 residues. This chain's CDR3 is CAISELADEAFF. The CDR3 DNA sequence: TGTGCCATCAGTGAGTTGGCAGATGAAGCTTTCTTT.